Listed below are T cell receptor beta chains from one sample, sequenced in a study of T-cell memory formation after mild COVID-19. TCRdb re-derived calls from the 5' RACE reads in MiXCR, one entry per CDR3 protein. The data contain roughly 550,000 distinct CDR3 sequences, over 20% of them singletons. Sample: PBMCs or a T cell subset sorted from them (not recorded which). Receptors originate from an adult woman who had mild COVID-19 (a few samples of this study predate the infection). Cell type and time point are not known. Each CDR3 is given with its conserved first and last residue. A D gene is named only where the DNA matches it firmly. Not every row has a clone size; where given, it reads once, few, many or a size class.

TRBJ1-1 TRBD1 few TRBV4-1 CASSRIQGADTEAFF TGCGCCAGCAGCCGGATTCAGGGGGCTGACACTGAAGCTTTCTTT
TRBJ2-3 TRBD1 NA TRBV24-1 CATSAPSRTGASGAQYF TGTGCCACCAGTGCCCCGAGCAGGACAGGCGCCTCCGGGGCGCAGTATTTT
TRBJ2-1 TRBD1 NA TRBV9 CASSVAGTGGIGDEQFF TGTGCCAGCAGCGTAGCCGGGACAGGGGGCATTGGCGATGAGCAGTTCTTC
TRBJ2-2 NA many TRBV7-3 CASSFSGPGELFF TGTGCCAGCAGTTTCTCAGGGCCCGGGGAGCTGTTTTTT
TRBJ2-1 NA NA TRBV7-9 CASSFVTGVDEQFF TGTGCCAGCAGCTTCGTGACGGGAGTTGATGAGCAGTTCTTC
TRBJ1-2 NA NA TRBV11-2 CASSPGRVSSGYTF TGTGCCAGCAGCCCCGGCAGGGTTTCAAGTGGCTACACCTTC
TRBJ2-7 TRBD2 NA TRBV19 CASSIRSHGTSAAEQYF TGTGCCAGTAGTATACGGAGCCACGGGACTAGCGCGGCCGAGCAGTACTTC
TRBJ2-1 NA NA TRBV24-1 CATSDWGRALNNEQFF TGTGCCACCAGTGATTGGGGCAGGGCATTGAACAATGAGCAGTTCTTC
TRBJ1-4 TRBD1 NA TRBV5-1 CASSLGQGAGKLFF TGCGCCAGCAGCTTGGGTCAGGGGGCCGGAAAACTGTTTTTT
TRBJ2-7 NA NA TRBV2 CASSGGPGYEQYF TGTGCCAGCAGTGGGGGGCCTGGGTACGAGCAGTACTTC
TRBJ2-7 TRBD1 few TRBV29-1 CSVEDPRDSKRSEQYF TGCAGCGTTGAAGACCCCAGGGACAGTAAAAGAAGCGAGCAGTACTTC
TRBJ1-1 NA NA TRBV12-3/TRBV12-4 CASRIQQYTEAFF TGTGCCAGCAGGATCCAGCAGTACACTGAAGCTTTCTTT
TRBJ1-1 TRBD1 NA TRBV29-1 CSVTDRGVTEAFF TGCAGCGTAACGGACAGGGGGGTCACTGAAGCTTTCTTT
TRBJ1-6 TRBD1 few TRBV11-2 CASSSYRDRGGNSPLHF TGTGCCAGCAGCTCATACCGGGACAGGGGAGGTAATTCACCCCTCCACTTT
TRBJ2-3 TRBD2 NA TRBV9 CASSVTSASYRTDTQYF TGTGCCAGCAGCGTTACTAGCGCCTCGTACCGCACAGATACGCAGTATTTT
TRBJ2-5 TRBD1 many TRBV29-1 CSVGQGRGETQYF TGCAGCGTTGGACAGGGGAGAGGGGAGACCCAGTACTTC
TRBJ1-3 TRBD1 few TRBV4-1 CASSLTGGDTIYF TGCGCCAGCAGCCTCACAGGGGGGGACACCATATATTTT
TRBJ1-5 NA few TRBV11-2 CASSQGKSNQPQHF TGTGCCAGCAGCCAGGGGAAGAGCAATCAGCCCCAGCATTTT
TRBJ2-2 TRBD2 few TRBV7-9 CASSLYGRANTGELFF TGTGCCAGCAGCTTATACGGGAGGGCCAACACCGGGGAGCTGTTTTTT
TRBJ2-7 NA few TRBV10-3 CVISESWGLGEQYF TGTGTCATCAGTGAGTCGTGGGGGCTAGGGGAGCAGTACTTC
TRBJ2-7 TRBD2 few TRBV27 CASSHSGIPYEQYF TGTGCCAGCAGTCATAGCGGGATCCCCTACGAGCAGTACTTC
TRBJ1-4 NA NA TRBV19 CASSIRGLGEKLFF TGTGCCAGTAGTATCCGGGGGCTTGGTGAAAAACTGTTTTTT